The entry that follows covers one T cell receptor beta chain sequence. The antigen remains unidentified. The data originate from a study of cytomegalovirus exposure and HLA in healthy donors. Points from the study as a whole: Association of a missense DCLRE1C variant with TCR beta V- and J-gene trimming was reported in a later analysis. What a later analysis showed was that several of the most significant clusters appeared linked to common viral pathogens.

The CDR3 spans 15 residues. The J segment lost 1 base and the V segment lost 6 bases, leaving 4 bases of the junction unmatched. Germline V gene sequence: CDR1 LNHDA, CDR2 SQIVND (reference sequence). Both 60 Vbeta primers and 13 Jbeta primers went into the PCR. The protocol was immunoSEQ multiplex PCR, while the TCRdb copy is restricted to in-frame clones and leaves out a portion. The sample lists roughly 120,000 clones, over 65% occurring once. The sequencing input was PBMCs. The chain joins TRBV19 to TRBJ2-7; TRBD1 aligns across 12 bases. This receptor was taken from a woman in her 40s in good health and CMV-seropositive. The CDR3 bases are TGTGCCAGTAGCCCGGGACAGGGGGCTTCCTACGAGCAGTACTTC. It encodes CASSPGQGASYEQYF.